This TCR beta chain was captured in a study of cytomegalovirus exposure and HLA in healthy donors. Unrecorded immune exposure was likely among donors, who were nominally healthy when sampled. PCR was performed using 60 Vbeta and 13 Jbeta primers. In the study's own analysis: Later work found tens of millions of unique TCR beta chains, with approximately 12 million shared. Repertoires were generated with immunoSEQ multiplex PCR, while TCRdb's copy carries only in-frame clones and drops some. Clonal size and the V and J genes are those of that table, whereas D and trimming came from the DNA. The sample has around 130,000 clones, about 8.5% seen once. Notes on this clone: Its antigen is currently unknown.

The study, taken as a whole, reports: Most TCR sequences proved rare, with some public TCRs found in many donors. There were a few CMV-associated chains whose specificity for CMV antigens was confirmed in vitro.

The germline gives CDR1 MNHNS, CDR2 SASEGT. The CDR3 spans 14 residues. V was cut by 3 bases and J by 6 bases, with 14 bases left in between. The chain joins TRBV6-1 to TRBJ1-2, with a possible D match to TRBD1 (6 bases). This clonotype originated in a man between 35 and 55 years old in good health and CMV-seronegative. Sequences were obtained from PBMCs. The CDR3 bases are TGTGCCAGCAGTGATTTTGGGGGGGCGAATGGCTACACCTTC. Residues: CASSDFGGANGYTF.